The following is a T cell receptor beta chain sequence with its context. Its specificity is unknown. Data came from immunoSEQ multiplex PCR; TCRdb stores just in-frame clones and leaves some out. Of 55,000 to 65,000 clones listed, around 85% are singletons. V was shortened by 5 bases and J by 4 bases, with 6 bases between the two germline ends. Germline lookup yields CDR1 SGHAT and CDR2 FQNNGV. The CDR3 has 11 residues. Blood samples were obtained at baseline, cycle 4 day 1, and cycle 7 day 1. This sample is part of a study of OX40 agonist ivuxolimab in advanced cancers. Overall study context: Two patients with cutaneous melanoma and one with hepatocellular carcinoma, three in total, showed partial responses. Overall study findings and caveats: Some of the nonresponding patients also showed low levels of normalized T-cell clonal expansion. Partial responders treated at 0.1-3.0 mg/kg exhibited clonal expansion among the lowest measured.

This clonotype originated in an adult with an advanced solid tumor such as melanoma, head and neck, liver or kidney cancer. The input for sequencing was CD4+ or CD8+ T cells sorted from blood, taken in a trial of the OX40 agonist ivuxolimab. The chain has TRBV11-2 and TRBJ2-7; no definite D call. In DNA form, the CDR3 reads TGTGCCAGCAGCCATCAATACGAGCAGTACTTC. It codes for CASSHQYEQYF.